This TCR beta chain was sequenced during a study of blood T cell repertoires in COVID-19. Only in-frame clones appear in the TCRdb table, and some are missing; sequencing was by immunoSEQ multiplex PCR. Of about 250,000 clones detected, approximately 90% appear once; the ten largest clones hold about 1%. Per germline, CDR1 SGHKS and CDR2 YYEKEE (reference sequence). There are 17 residues in the CDR3. The V and J ends lost 1 base and 1 base respectively, with 17 bases between them. The sample comprised peripheral blood. This clonotype was sampled from a woman in her forties who had recovered from COVID-19. The rearrangement uses TRBV5-5 and TRBJ1-1; possible D gene TRBD1, 5 bases. Written as DNA, the CDR3 is TGTGCCAGCAGCTTGCGGGCCACAGGAGCCCGGAACACTGAAGCTTTCTTT. Translated: CASSLRATGARNTEAFF. The variable domain in full, with the rest retrieved from reference TRBV5-5 and TRBJ1-1, is DAGVTQSPTHLIKTRGQQVTLRCSPISGHKSVSWYQQVLGQGPQFIFQYYEKEERGRGNFPDRFSARQFPNYSSELNVNALLLGDSALYLCASSLRATGARNTEAFFGQGTRLTVV.